This T cell receptor beta chain comes out of a study of vaccination effects on CD4 cells after COVID-19. Before sequencing took place, the ViraFEST assay used viral peptide pools to expand antigen-specific CD4+ T cells. The culture ran for approximately 10 days, and then CD4+ T cells were isolated. A PCR test confirmed that the person had SARS-CoV-2 infection between March and December 2020. A pool of HIV-1 Nef peptides served as the condition for the negative control culture. TCRdb's copy holds only in-frame clones and misses some; the assay was immunoSEQ multiplex PCR. This repertoire shows 55,000 to 90,000 clones, over 60% found once; its top ten account for 5%. CDR1 and CDR2 from the germline V gene are SGHNT and YYREEE (reference sequence). V shed 1 base and J 5 bases; nucleotides not matched to a gene: 5. The CDR3 contains 15 residues. Regarding this clone: Antigen specificity is unknown.

The source of this sequence is a human donor who had a prior SARS-CoV-2 infection. V gene TRBV5-4 combines with J gene TRBJ2-3; 9 bases are a match to TRBD1. The specimen comprised CD4+ T cells from PBMCs cultured with HIV peptides, sampled before COVID-19 vaccination. Described subset: HIV-1 Nef peptide pool negative control/reference culture. The CDR3 region is CASSLMTGGVDTQYF. The CDR3 DNA sequence: TGTGCCAGCAGCTTGATGACAGGGGGTGTAGATACGCAGTATTTT. Using reference TRBV5-4 and TRBJ2-3 for the parts outside the CDR3, the full variable domain is ETGVTQSPTHLIKTRGQQVTLRCSSQSGHNTVSWYQQALGQGPQFIFQYYREEENGRGNFPPRFSGLQFPNYSSELNVNALELDDSALYLCASSLMTGGVDTQYFGPGTRLTVL.